These 4 T cell receptor beta chains came from one sample sequenced in a study of cytomegalovirus exposure and HLA in healthy donors. PCR used 60 Vbeta primers and 13 Jbeta primers. The data were produced by immunoSEQ multiplex PCR, yet TCRdb's version contains in-frame clones alone and is incomplete. This table holds 75,000 to 85,000 clones. The source material was PBMCs. The receptors derive from a man younger than 35 in good health and CMV-seropositive.

The CDR3 coding sequence is TGTGCCAGCAGTGAGACAAATAGCAATCAGCCCCAGCATTTT. Translated, it gives CASSETNSNQPQHF. The rearrangement links TRBV2 to TRBJ1-5; D is unresolved. Germline CDR1 and CDR2: SNHLY and FYNNEI. This CDR3 spans 14 amino acids. Trimming stripped 3 bases from V and 0 bases from J, with 6 bases between.

The chain is built from TRBV13 and TRBJ1-5; D uncertain. In germline, CDR1 is PRHDT, CDR2 FYEKMQ (reference sequence). Trimming took off 2 bases at V and 6 bases at J, with 17 bases between the two ends. The CDR3 runs to 16 residues. As DNA, the CDR3 is TGTGCCAGCAGCTTAACTGCCGACGGGTCGGCTCAGCCCCAGCATTTT. Its protein product is CASSLTADGSAQPQHF.

The gene calls are TRBV4-2 and TRBJ2-2, with D maybe TRBD1 (5 bases). From germline, CDR1 is LGHNA and CDR2 YNFKEQ. The V gene lost 3 bases and the J gene lost 8 bases, with 7 bases spanning the gap. This CDR3 is built from 12 residues. CDR3 sequence reads: CASSQGRGELFF. CDR3 DNA sequence: TGTGCCAGCAGCCAGGGGCGAGGGGAGCTGTTTTTT.

This chain connects TRBV5-1 to TRBJ1-1; tentatively, D is TRBD1 (6 bases). The CDR3 has 14 amino acids. Germline V gives CDR1 SGHRS, CDR2 YFSETQ. The V and J ends lost 3 bases and 2 bases respectively, with 11 bases between them. CDR3 amino acids: CASSYGTPNTEAFF. As DNA, the CDR3 is TGCGCCAGCAGCTACGGGACACCTAACACTGAAGCTTTCTTT.